Listed here is a single T cell receptor beta chain. No antigen is known for it. Generated by immunoSEQ multiplex PCR, the TCRdb table keeps only in-frame clones and is missing some. Here the sample spans tens of thousands of clones, approximately 91% being singletons. This CDR3 has 12 residues. CDR1 is LNHDA and CDR2 is SQIVND in the germline V gene (reference sequence). Trimming removed 3 bases at V and 8 bases at J, with 10 bases between. This sample is drawn from a study of T cell responses to AZD1222 COVID-19 vaccine. Findings of the study overall: Rises in breadth and depth of Spike-specific TCRs came after two AZD1222 doses. Only 5 or 6 AZD1222 recipients tested seropositive at baseline. Possibly, clonal diversity was underestimated; donors were largely white British and included more females. At 160-218 and 743-854, vaccine-associated CD4 TCRs were dominant, and they spanned spike.

This clonotype originated in an adult in good health. The genes are TRBV19 and TRBJ1-2; D is unclear. Sequencing was performed on peripheral blood, taken on day 0 of AZD1222 vaccination. CDR3 in amino acids: CASSIELGGYTF. The DNA of the CDR3 is TGTGCCAGTAGTATCGAGTTAGGAGGCTACACCTTC.